This T cell receptor beta chain is drawn from a study of Ad26.COV2.S vaccination and SARS-CoV-2 variants. Study background: A COV1001 Ad26.COV2.S trial-arm participant provided the sample.

Comment on this clone: The antigen remains unidentified.

Some clones are missing from TCRdb's copy, which holds only in-frame ones; the method was immunoSEQ multiplex PCR. The table includes some 500,000 clones, approximately 92% detected once. Findings and caveats of the study: Whether participants received vaccine or placebo, their non-spike TCR breadth was similar. The breadth of spike-specific CD8+ and CD4+ T cell responses after vaccination was reportedly substantial.

Documented treatment: some 20 received Ad26.COV2.S at low or high dose, single or two shots; 5 received placebo; per-sample allocation not given. Day 63 after the first injection of vaccine or placebo was the sampling time. Germline CDR1 and CDR2: LGHDT and YNNKEL (reference sequence). There are 16 residues in the CDR3. V shed 6 bases and J shed 0 bases, with 18 bases lying between them. This clonotype was obtained from a person between 18 and 65 years old who received the Ad26.COV2.S COVID-19 vaccine or a placebo. The specimen was peripheral blood, collected in a trial of Ad26.COV2.S vaccine versus placebo. The chain recombines TRBV3-1 (or the pseudogene TRBV3-2) with TRBJ2-7; D possibly matches TRBD1 or TRBD2 (5 bases each). DNA of the CDR3: TGTGCCAGCAGTGACAGTGCGGGTTTCCCCTCCTACGAGCAGTACTTC. It codes for CASSDSAGFPSYEQYF.